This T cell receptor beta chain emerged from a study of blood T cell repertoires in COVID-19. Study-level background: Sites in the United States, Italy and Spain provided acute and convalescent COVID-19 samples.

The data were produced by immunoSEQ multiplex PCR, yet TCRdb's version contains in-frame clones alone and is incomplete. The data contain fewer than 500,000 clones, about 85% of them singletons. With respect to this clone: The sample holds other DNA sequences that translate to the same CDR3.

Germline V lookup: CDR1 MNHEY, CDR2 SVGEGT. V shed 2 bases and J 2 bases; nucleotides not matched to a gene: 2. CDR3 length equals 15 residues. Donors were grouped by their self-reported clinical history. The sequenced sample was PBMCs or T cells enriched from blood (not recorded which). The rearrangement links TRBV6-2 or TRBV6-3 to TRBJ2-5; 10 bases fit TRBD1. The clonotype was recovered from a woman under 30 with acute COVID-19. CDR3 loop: CASSYGTGDQETQYF. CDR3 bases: TGTGCCAGCAGTTACGGGACAGGGGATCAAGAGACCCAGTACTTC.